Shown below are 23 T cell receptor beta chains from a single sample sequenced in a study of early T cells in non-severe SARS-CoV-2 infection. From the 5' RACE reads, TCRdb called clonotypes with MiXCR, one entry per CDR3 protein. Of about 70,000 distinct CDR3 sequences detected, under 15% appear once; the ten largest clones hold roughly 1.3%. Sequencing was performed on whole blood. The receptors stem from an adult who was a healthcare worker with PCR-confirmed SARS-CoV-2 infection or an uninfected control (not recorded which).

This clonotype was seen many times. The chain uses TRBV7-2 and TRBJ2-7; no clear D gene. The ends were cut back, 4 bases at V and 13 bases at J, with 17 bases in the middle. CDR3 length equals 12 residues. CDR1 is SGHTA and CDR2 is FQGNSA in the germline V gene. The CDR3 region is CASSSYALGLYF. The CDR3 coding sequence is TGTGCCAGCAGCTCCTACGCACTTGGGCTATACTTC. Combining the CDR3 with reference TRBV7-2 and TRBJ2-7 gives the whole variable domain GAGVSQSPSNKVTEKGKDVELRCDPISGHTALYWYRQSLGQGLEFLIYFQGNSAPDKSGLPSDRFSAERTGGSVSTLTIQRTQQEDSAVYLCASSSYALGLYFGPGTRLTVT.

V is TRBV25-1 and J is TRBJ2-7; 7 bases fit TRBD1. This CDR3 region has 12 residues. The ends lost 8 bases at V and 2 bases at J; junction bases unmatched: 3. Per germline, CDR1 MGHDK and CDR2 SYGVNS. In DNA, the CDR3 is TGTGCCAGCGGGACAGCAACCTACGAGCAGTACTTC. Protein product: CASGTATYEQYF.

This clonotype was recorded at least ten times. This chain links TRBV29-1 with TRBJ2-5, with 8 bases matching TRBD1. The V gene end was trimmed by 1 base and the J gene end by 5 bases; junction bases not matched to a gene: 9. This CDR3 is 15 amino acids long. Looked up from germline, CDR1 is SQVTM and CDR2 is ANQGSEA. DNA of the CDR3: TGCAGCGTTGAAGTTGGACAGGGATGTCCGGAGACCCAGTACTTC. Translated, it gives CSVEVGQGCPETQYF. The whole variable domain, filled in from reference TRBV29-1 and TRBJ2-5, reads SAVISQKPSRDICQRGTSLTIQCQVDSQVTMMFWYRQQPGQSLTLIATANQGSEATYESGFVIDKFPISRPNLTFSTLTVSNMSPEDSSIYLCSVEVGQGCPETQYFGPGTRLLVL.

This clonotype has a count of ten or more. The V call is TRBV20-1, the J call TRBJ2-3; 8 nucleotides align to TRBD2. Looked up from germline, CDR1 is DFQATT and CDR2 is SNEGSKA (reference sequence). V was clipped by 3 bases and J by 5 bases; unmatched bases: 7. This CDR3 has 14 residues. CDR3 nucleotides: TGCAGTGCTAGCGGTAGCGGGGAAGAAGATACGCAGTATTTT. It specifies CSASGSGEEDTQYF.

This clonotype was observed many times. The chain links TRBV4-3 to TRBJ2-1, with 9 bases fitting TRBD2. Germline CDR1 is LGHNA and CDR2 is YSLEER. The ends lost 2 bases at V and 0 bases at J; junction bases unmatched: 11. CDR3 length: 19 amino acids. CDR3 DNA sequence: TGCGCCAGCAGCCAAACGGCTAGCGGGAAAGGGGGCTCCTACAATGAGCAGTTCTTC. Amino acid sequence: CASSQTASGKGGSYNEQFF.

This clonotype was recorded many times. V is TRBV10-3 and J is TRBJ2-7; TRBD2 agrees at 12 bases. The V and J ends lost 2 bases and 4 bases, in that order; junction bases with no gene match: 3. CDR1 and CDR2 from the germline V gene are ENHRY and SYGVKD. The CDR3 has 15 amino acids. The CDR3 DNA follows: TGTGCCATCAGTGAGGGGGGGACTAGCGGGTACGAGCAGTACTTC. Translation gives CAISEGGTSGYEQYF.

This clonotype was counted ten times or more. V gene TRBV10-3 combines with J gene TRBJ2-7, with TRBD1 identical over 8 bases. Germline assignment: CDR1 ENHRY and CDR2 SYGVKD. The CDR3 spans 13 residues. V was clipped by 10 bases and J by 5 bases; unmatched bases: 10. The CDR3 is CASGSRGQDEQYF. The CDR3 nucleotides are TGTGCCAGCGGCAGCAGGGGGCAAGACGAGCAGTACTTC.

The V and J genes are TRBV30 and TRBJ2-5; 11 positions agree with TRBD2. V shed 1 base and J 3 bases; nucleotides not matched to a gene: 1. The CDR3 spans 14 residues. From germline, CDR1 is GTSNPN and CDR2 SVGIG (reference sequence). This CDR3 is CAWSEGLAEETQYF. The CDR3 DNA follows: TGTGCCTGGAGTGAGGGACTAGCGGAAGAGACCCAGTACTTC.

This clonotype has at least ten counts. The rearrangement uses TRBV7-7 and TRBJ2-7; D gene uncertain. The germline V gene encodes CDR1 SSHAT and CDR2 FNYEAQ (reference sequence). The CDR3 extends over 15 amino acids. The V and J ends lost 5 bases and 4 bases respectively, with 18 bases between them. The CDR3 DNA reads TGTGCCAGCAGCATGGGATTTACGGCACAATACGAGCAGTACTTC. As protein: CASSMGFTAQYEQYF.

This clonotype has ten or more counts. This sequence joins TRBV6-1 and TRBJ2-1, with D possibly TRBD2 on 6 matching bases. V lost 10 bases, J lost 9 bases, and 19 bases lay in between. This CDR3 is 13 amino acids long. The germline V gene encodes CDR1 MNHNS and CDR2 SASEGT. CDR3 DNA sequence: TGTGCCACCGAAGTGGGACGGACTACTGAGCAGTTCTTC. This codes for CATEVGRTTEQFF.

This clonotype was seen many times. The rearrangement links TRBV29-1 to TRBJ2-1, with TRBD2 matching over 14 bases. The V segment lost 3 bases and the J segment 3 bases; nucleotides outside the gene matches: 4. The CDR3 contains 16 residues. In germline, CDR1 is SQVTM, CDR2 ANQGSEA. CDR3 residues: CSVETGLAGDYNEQFF. The DNA for the CDR3 is TGCAGCGTTGAGACGGGACTAGCGGGGGACTACAATGAGCAGTTCTTC.

This clonotype was detected ten times or more. The chain has TRBV11-2 and TRBJ2-7; D unresolved. The CDR3 length is 12 residues. V was pared by 5 bases and J by 0 bases, with 5 bases between. Per germline, CDR1 SGHAT and CDR2 FQNNGV. CDR3: CASSRSSYEQYF. CDR3 DNA: TGTGCCAGCAGCAGGAGCTCCTACGAGCAGTACTTC.

Only a few counts were recorded for this clonotype. The V call is TRBV29-1, the J call TRBJ2-7, with D possibly TRBD1 on 6 matching bases. CDR3 length equals 13 residues. Trimming took off 6 bases at V and 0 bases at J, with 12 bases between the two ends. The germline gives CDR1 SQVTM, CDR2 ANQGSEA. The CDR3 reads CSVPGQDSYEQYF. Written as DNA, the CDR3 is TGCAGCGTCCCGGGACAAGACTCCTACGAGCAGTACTTC.

V is TRBV4-3 and J is TRBJ1-1; possible D gene TRBD1, 5 bases. V was clipped by 2 bases and J by 1 base, with 14 bases between them. Looked up from germline, CDR1 is LGHNA and CDR2 is YSLEER. This CDR3 has 16 amino acids. CDR3 nucleotide sequence: TGCGCCAGCAGCCAAACGCACAGGACGGGGAACACTGAAGCTTTCTTT. The encoded protein is CASSQTHRTGNTEAFF.

This clonotype came up many times. J is TRBJ1-3 and V is TRBV29-1; D might be TRBD1 (6 bases). The V end lost 7 bases, the J end lost 0 bases, and 13 bases lay between the germline ends. CDR1 SQVTM and CDR2 ANQGSEA come from the germline V gene. This CDR3 has 14 amino acids. For the CDR3, the DNA is TGCAGCGCATCAACAGGGTCCTCTGGAAACACCATATATTTT. Its protein is CSASTGSSGNTIYF.

In its sample, this clonotype was seen many times. The rearrangement links TRBV29-1 to TRBJ2-3; 10 bases fit TRBD2. Germline CDR1 reads SQVTM; CDR2 reads ANQGSEA. The V gene end was trimmed by 1 base and the J gene end by 3 bases; junction bases not matched to a gene: 4. The CDR3 loop spans 15 amino acids. The CDR3 loop reads CSVEGTSGATDTQYF. CDR3 DNA sequence: TGCAGCGTTGAAGGGACTAGCGGAGCTACAGATACGCAGTATTTT.

This clonotype occurred many times. The V call is TRBV12-3 or TRBV12-4, the J call TRBJ2-3; no clear D gene. Deletions cut 5 bases from V and 2 bases from J, with 17 bases between. This CDR3 is 16 amino acids long. The CDR3 DNA reads as TGTGCCAGCAGTCACCGACTGGCAGCTTTCACAGATACGCAGTATTTT. Its translation: CASSHRLAAFTDTQYF.

Many counts were recorded for this clonotype. The genes are TRBV2 and TRBJ1-2, with D unclear. Trimming took off 6 bases at V and 0 bases at J, with 11 bases between the two ends. The V gene's germline CDR1 is SNHLY and CDR2 FYNNEI. CDR3 size: 14 residues. The CDR3 spells CASSSRLANYGYTF. DNA for the CDR3: TGTGCCAGCAGCTCCAGACTCGCTAACTATGGCTACACCTTC. Together with reference TRBV2 and TRBJ1-2, the CDR3 gives the full variable domain: EPEVTQTPSHQVTQMGQEVILRCVPISNHLYFYWYRQILGQKVEFLVSFYNNEISEKSEIFDDQFSVERPDGSNFTLKIRSTKLEDSAMYFCASSSRLANYGYTFGSGTRLTVV.

This clonotype was detected ten times or more. CDR3 sequence (DNA): TGTGCCAGCACCCCCAGTGGGACAGACTACTATGGCTACACCTTC. It codes for CASTPSGTDYYGYTF. This chain uses TRBV7-9 with TRBJ1-2; 7 bases match TRBD1. CDR3 size: 15 residues. Trimming cost V 7 bases and J 3 bases; bases outside gene matches: 11. The germline CDR1 and CDR2 sequences are SEHNR and FQNEAQ (reference sequence). Looking up the rest from reference TRBV7-9 and TRBJ1-2 gives the full variable domain: DTGVSQNPRHKITKRGQNVTFRCDPISEHNRLYWYRQTLGQGPEFLTYFQNEAQLEKSRLLSDRFSAERPKGSFSTLEIQRTEQGDSAMYLCASTPSGTDYYGYTFGSGTRLTVV.

The chain links TRBV28 to TRBJ1-6; no clear D. Trimming removed 5 bases at V and 5 bases at J, with 10 bases between. CDR3 length equals 14 residues. Per the germline V gene, CDR1 is MDHEN and CDR2 is SYDVKM. The CDR3 region is CASSPRSNNSPLHF. In DNA, the CDR3 is TGTGCCAGCAGTCCGAGGTCCAATAATTCACCCCTCCACTTT.

In its sample, this clonotype was seen many times. The CDR3 region is CASRLSGRGTYEQYF. The CDR3 nucleotides are TGTGCCAGCAGACTAAGCGGGAGAGGAACCTACGAGCAGTACTTC. This chain connects TRBV6-2 or TRBV6-3 to TRBJ2-7, with 8 bases that match TRBD2. V lost 6 bases, J lost 2 bases, and 9 bases stayed unmatched. From germline, CDR1 is MNHEY and CDR2 SVGEGT. The CDR3 totals 15 residues.

V gene TRBV29-1 combines with J gene TRBJ2-3, with D perhaps TRBD2 (5 bases). V was trimmed by 4 bases and J by 5 bases, leaving 19 bases between them. The length of the CDR3 is 15 residues. The germline gives CDR1 SQVTM, CDR2 ANQGSEA. The DNA of the CDR3 is TGCAGCGTTGTGCCCCAAGACTCCGGGATAGATACGCAGTATTTT. This sequence encodes CSVVPQDSGIDTQYF.

This clonotype was recorded a few times. The chain has TRBV29-1 and TRBJ2-7, with 8 nucleotides matching TRBD1. The CDR3 extends over 13 amino acids. With V trimmed by 3 bases and J by 4 bases, 5 bases remained unmatched. CDR1 and CDR2 from the germline V gene are SQVTM and ANQGSEA. CDR3 nucleotide sequence: TGCAGCGTTGATTTTGGACAGGGTTACGAGCAGTACTTC. Translation gives CSVDFGQGYEQYF.